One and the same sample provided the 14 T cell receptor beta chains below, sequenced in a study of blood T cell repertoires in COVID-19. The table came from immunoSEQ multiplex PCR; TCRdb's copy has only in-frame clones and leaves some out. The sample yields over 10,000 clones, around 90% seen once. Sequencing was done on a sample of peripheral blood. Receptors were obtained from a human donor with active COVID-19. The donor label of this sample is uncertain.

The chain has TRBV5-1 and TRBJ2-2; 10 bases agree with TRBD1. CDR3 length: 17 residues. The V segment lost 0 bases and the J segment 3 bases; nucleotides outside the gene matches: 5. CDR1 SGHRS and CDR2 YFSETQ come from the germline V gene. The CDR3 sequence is CASSLGDRGSYTGELFF. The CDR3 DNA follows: TGCGCCAGCAGCTTGGGGGACAGGGGTTCATACACCGGGGAGCTGTTTTTT.

The CDR3 here is CASSSERGGGYTF. DNA of the CDR3: TGTGCCAGCAGTTCGGAACGAGGCGGTGGCTACACCTTC. This chain links TRBV28 with TRBJ1-2; D uncertain. The germline V gene encodes CDR1 MDHEN and CDR2 SYDVKM. The CDR3 runs 13 residues. The ends were cut back, 4 bases at V and 7 bases at J, with 13 bases in the middle.

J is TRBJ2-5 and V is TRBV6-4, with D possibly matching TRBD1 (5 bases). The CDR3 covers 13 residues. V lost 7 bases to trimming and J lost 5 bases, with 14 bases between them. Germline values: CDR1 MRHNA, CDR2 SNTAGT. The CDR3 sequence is CASTGRTMETQYF. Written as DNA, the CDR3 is TGTGCCAGCACTGGCCGGACAATGGAGACCCAGTACTTC.

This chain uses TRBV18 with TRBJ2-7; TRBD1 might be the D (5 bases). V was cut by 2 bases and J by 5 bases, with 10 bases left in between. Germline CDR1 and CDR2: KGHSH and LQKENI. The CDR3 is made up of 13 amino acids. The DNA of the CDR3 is TGTGCCAGCTCACCAAGCAGGGCCCACGAGCAGTACTTC. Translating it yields CASSPSRAHEQYF.

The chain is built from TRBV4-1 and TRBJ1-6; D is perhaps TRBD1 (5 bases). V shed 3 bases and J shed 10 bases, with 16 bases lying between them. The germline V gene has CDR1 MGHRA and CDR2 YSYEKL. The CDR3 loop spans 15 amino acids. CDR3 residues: CASSQEGQGGSPLHF. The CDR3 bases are TGCGCCAGCAGCCAGGAAGGGCAGGGAGGCTCACCCCTCCACTTT.

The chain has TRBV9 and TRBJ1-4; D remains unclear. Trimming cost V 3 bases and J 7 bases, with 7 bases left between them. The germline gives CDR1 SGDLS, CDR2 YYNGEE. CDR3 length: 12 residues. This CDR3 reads CASSADFEKLFF. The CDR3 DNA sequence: TGTGCCAGCAGCGCCGACTTTGAAAAACTGTTTTTT. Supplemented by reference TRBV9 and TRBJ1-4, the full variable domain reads DSGVTQTPKHLITATGQRVTLRCSPRSGDLSVYWYQQSLDQGLQFLIQYYNGEERAKGNILERFSAQQFPDLHSELNLSSLELGDSALYFCASSADFEKLFFGSGTQLSVL.

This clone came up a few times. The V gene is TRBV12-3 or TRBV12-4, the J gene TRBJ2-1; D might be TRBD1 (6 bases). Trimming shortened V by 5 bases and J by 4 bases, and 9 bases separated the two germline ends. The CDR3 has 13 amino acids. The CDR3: CASSRQEYNEQFF. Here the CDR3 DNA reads TGTGCCAGCAGTAGACAGGAGTACAATGAGCAGTTCTTC.

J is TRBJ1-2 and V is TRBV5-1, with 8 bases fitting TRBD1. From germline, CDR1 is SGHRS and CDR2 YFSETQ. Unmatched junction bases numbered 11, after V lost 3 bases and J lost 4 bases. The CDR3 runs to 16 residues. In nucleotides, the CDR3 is TGCGCCAGCAGCTCTACACCGGACAGGGCAGGCTATGGCTACACCTTC. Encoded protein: CASSSTPDRAGYGYTF.

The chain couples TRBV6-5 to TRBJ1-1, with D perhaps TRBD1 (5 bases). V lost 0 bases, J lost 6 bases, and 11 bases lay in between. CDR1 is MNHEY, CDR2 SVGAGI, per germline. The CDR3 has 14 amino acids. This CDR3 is CASSYSRGTAEAFF. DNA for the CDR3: TGTGCCAGCAGTTACTCACGGGGGACCGCTGAAGCTTTCTTT.

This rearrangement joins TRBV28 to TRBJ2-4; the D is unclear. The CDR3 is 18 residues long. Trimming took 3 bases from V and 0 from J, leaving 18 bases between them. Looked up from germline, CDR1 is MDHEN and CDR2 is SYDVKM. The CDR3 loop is CASSLVVGRSLAKNIQYF. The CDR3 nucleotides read TGTGCCAGCAGTTTGGTTGTGGGCAGGTCTCTAGCCAAAAACATTCAGTACTTC.

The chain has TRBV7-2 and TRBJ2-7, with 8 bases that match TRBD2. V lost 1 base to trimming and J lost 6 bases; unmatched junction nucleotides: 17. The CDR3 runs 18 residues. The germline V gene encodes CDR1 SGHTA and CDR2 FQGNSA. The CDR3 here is CASSLVQRFAGGFREQYF. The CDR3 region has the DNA TGTGCCAGCAGCTTAGTCCAGAGGTTTGCGGGGGGTTTCCGCGAGCAGTACTTC.

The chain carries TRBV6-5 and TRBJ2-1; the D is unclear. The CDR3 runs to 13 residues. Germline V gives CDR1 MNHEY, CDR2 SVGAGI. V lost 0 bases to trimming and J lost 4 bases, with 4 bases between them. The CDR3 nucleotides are TGTGCCAGCAGTTACTCGACTTACAATGAGCAGTTCTTC. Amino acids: CASSYSTYNEQFF.

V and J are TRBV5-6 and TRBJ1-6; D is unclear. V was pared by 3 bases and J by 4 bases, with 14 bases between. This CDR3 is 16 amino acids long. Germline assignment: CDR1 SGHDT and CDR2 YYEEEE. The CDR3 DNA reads TGTGCCAGCAGCTCCTGGCAGTCCGGGTATAATTCACCCCTCCACTTT. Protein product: CASSSWQSGYNSPLHF. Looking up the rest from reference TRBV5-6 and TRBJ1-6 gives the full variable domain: DAGVTQSPTHLIKTRGQQVTLRCSPKSGHDTVSWYQQALGQGPQFIFQYYEEEERQRGNFPDRFSGHQFPNYSSELNVNALLLGDSALYLCASSSWQSGYNSPLHFGNGTRLTVT.

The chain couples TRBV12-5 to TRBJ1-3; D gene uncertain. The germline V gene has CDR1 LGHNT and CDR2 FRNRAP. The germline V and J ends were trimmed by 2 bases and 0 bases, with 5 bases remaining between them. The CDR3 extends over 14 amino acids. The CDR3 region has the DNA TGTGCTAGTGGTTTGTCGGGCTCTGGAAACACCATATATTTT. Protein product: CASGLSGSGNTIYF.